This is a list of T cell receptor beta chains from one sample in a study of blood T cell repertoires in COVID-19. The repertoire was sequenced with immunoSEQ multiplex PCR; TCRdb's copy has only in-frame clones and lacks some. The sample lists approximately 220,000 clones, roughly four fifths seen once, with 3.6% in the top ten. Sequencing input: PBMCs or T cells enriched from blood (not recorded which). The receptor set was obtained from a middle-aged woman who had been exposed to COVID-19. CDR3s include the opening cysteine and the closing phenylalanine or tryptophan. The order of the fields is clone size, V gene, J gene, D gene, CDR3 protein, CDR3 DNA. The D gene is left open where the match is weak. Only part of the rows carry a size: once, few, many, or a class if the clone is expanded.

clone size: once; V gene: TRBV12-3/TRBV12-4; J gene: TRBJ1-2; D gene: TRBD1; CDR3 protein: CASSLTGLGYTF; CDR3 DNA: TGTGCCAGCAGTTTGACAGGGTTAGGCTACACCTTC
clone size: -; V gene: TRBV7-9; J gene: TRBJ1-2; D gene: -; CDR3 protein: CASSLGLDRTNYGYTF; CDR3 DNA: TGTGCCAGCAGCTTAGGGCTAGATAGGACAAACTATGGCTACACCTTC
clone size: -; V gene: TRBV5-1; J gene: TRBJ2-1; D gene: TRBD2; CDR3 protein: CASSPSGGQSYNEQFF; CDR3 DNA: TGCGCCAGCAGTCCTAGCGGGGGTCAATCCTACAATGAGCAGTTCTTC
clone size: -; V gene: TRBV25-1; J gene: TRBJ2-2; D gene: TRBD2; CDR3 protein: CASSEPGLAGSRAGELFF; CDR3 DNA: TGTGCCAGCTCCGAGCCGGGACTAGCGGGGTCTAGGGCCGGGGAGCTGTTTTTT
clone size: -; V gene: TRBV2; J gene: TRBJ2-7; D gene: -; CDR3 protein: CASFLTVPYEQYF; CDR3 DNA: TGTGCCAGCTTTTTGACAGTTCCCTACGAGCAGTACTTC
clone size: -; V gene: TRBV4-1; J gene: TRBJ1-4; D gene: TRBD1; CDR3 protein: CASSPPGGTNEKLFF; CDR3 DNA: TGCGCCAGCAGCCCGCCAGGGGGTACTAATGAAAAACTGTTTTTT
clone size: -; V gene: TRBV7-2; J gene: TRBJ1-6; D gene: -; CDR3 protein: CASSLVGGSYNSPLHF; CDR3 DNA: TGTGCCAGCAGCTTAGTAGGAGGCTCCTATAATTCACCCCTCCACTTT
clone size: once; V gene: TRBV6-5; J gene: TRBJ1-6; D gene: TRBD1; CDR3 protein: CASSYGTENSPLHF; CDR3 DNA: TGTGCCAGCAGTTACGGGACAGAGAATTCACCCCTCCACTTT
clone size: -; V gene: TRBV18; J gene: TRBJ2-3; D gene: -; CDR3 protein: CASSPPSITDTQYF; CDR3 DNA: TGTGCCAGCTCACCACCGAGCATTACAGATACGCAGTATTTT
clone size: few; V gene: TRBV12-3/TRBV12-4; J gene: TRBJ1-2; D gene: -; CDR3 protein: CASSSRLGDGYTF; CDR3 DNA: TGTGCCAGCAGTTCTCGTTTAGGGGATGGCTACACCTTC
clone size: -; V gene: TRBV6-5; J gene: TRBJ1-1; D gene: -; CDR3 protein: CASSYRGALNTEAFF; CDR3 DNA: TGTGCCAGCAGTTACAGGGGCGCTTTGAACACTGAAGCTTTCTTT
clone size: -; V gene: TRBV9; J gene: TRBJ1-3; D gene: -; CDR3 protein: CASSIQGGNTIYF; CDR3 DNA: TGTGCCAGCAGCATACAGGGAGGAAACACCATATATTTT
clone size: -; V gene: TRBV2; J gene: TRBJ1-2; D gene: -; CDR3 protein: CASTEDSYYGYTF; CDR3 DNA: TGTGCCAGCACAGAGGACAGCTACTATGGCTACACCTTC
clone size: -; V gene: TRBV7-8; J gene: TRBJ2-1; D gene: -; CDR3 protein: CASSLVGGLENEQFF; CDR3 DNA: TGTGCCAGCAGCTTAGTCGGGGGGCTAGAAAATGAGCAGTTCTTC
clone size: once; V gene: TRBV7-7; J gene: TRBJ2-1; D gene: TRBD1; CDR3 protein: CASSPDRDEQFF; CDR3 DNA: TGTGCTAGCAGCCCCGACAGGGATGAGCAGTTCTTC
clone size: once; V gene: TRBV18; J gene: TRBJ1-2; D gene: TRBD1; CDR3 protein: CASSPGTELNYGYTF; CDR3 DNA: TGTGCCAGCTCACCGGGGACAGAACTTAACTATGGCTACACCTTC
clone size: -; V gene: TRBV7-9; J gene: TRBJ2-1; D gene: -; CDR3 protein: CASSSGGLYNEQFF; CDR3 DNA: TGTGCCAGCAGCTCCGGTGGTCTTTACAATGAGCAGTTCTTC
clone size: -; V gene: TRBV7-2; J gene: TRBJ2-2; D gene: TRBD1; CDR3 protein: CASSTPTGGIWTGELFF; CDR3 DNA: TGTGCCAGCAGCACCCCGACAGGGGGGATTTGGACCGGGGAGCTGTTTTTT